Following are 11 T cell receptor beta chains from one sample sequenced in a study of shared clonotypes between healthy human individuals. Sequenced by immunoSEQ multiplex PCR; TCRdb stores in-frame clones only, minus some. The sample holds about 710,000 clones, around 73% seen once. Sequenced sample: memory CD4+ T cells sorted from blood. Specified subset: CD45RA-negative fraction. These receptor sequences come from a woman aged 25 to 39 in good health.

The CDR3 protein is CASSLEATYYNEQFF. The CDR3 DNA follows: TGCGCCAGCAGCTTGGAGGCTACCTACTACAATGAGCAGTTCTTC. This rearrangement joins TRBV5-1 to TRBJ2-1; no firm D call. Per germline, CDR1 SGHRS and CDR2 YFSETQ. V was clipped by 0 bases and J by 3 bases, with 10 bases between them. The CDR3 is 15 residues long.

This clone turned up a few times. The rearrangement links TRBV5-1 to TRBJ2-1; a possible D gene is TRBD1 (5 bases). V was trimmed by 5 bases and J by 5 bases, leaving 14 bases between them. This CDR3 has 14 residues. Germline lookup yields CDR1 SGHRS and CDR2 YFSETQ. The CDR3 spells CASSLMGRNNEQFF. The CDR3 DNA follows: TGCGCCAGCAGTCTCATGGGGCGGAACAATGAGCAGTTCTTC.

The chain uses TRBV28 and TRBJ1-1; D ambiguous. V was pared by 5 bases and J by 8 bases, with 15 bases between. The CDR3 runs to 13 residues. Germline V gene sequence: CDR1 MDHEN, CDR2 SYDVKM. The CDR3 spells CASSQSLRLEAFF. As DNA, the CDR3 is TGTGCCAGCAGTCAAAGCCTCAGATTAGAAGCTTTCTTT.

Of note for this clone: This clone may be a read error of a much larger clone one base away. Other DNA sequences within the sample encode an identical CDR3. The chain has TRBV10-2 and TRBJ1-2, with D tentatively TRBD1 (5 bases). Trimming removed 6 bases from V and 5 bases from J, with 13 bases in between. Germline CDR1 WSHSY, CDR2 SAAADI. There are 13 residues in the CDR3. The CDR3 loop reads CASSGTGDYGYTF. The CDR3 nucleotides read TGCGCCAGCAGCGGGACGGGGGATTATGGCTACACCTTC.

The chain uses TRBV10-3 and TRBJ1-1; maybe TRBD1 (6 bases). Germline CDR1 and CDR2: ENHRY and SYGVKD. This CDR3 is built from 11 residues. Trimming left V 10 bases short and J 5 bases short, with 11 bases between. In nucleotides, the CDR3 is TGTGCCACTCAGGGGTATACTGAAGCTTTCTTT. Encoded protein: CATQGYTEAFF.

The chain couples TRBV4-2 to TRBJ2-1; a weak D match, TRBD2 (5 bases). The CDR3 runs 16 residues. Trimming left V 0 bases short and J 9 bases short, with 18 bases between. Germline values: CDR1 LGHNA, CDR2 YNFKEQ. CDR3 DNA sequence: TGTGCCAGCAGCCAAGATCTTAGCGCACGACTCGGTGAGCAGTTCTTC. This translates into CASSQDLSARLGEQFF.

V and J are TRBV28 and TRBJ1-1; 8 bases fit TRBD1. CDR1 is MDHEN, CDR2 SYDVKM, per germline. With V trimmed by 6 bases and J by 0 bases, 3 bases remained unmatched. There are 14 residues in the CDR3. The CDR3 DNA reads as TGTGCCAGCAGAATGACAGGGGTGAACACTGAAGCTTTCTTT. Its translation: CASRMTGVNTEAFF. The variable domain in full, with the rest retrieved from reference TRBV28 and TRBJ1-1, is DVKVTQSSRYLVKRTGEKVFLECVQDMDHENMFWYRQDPGLGLRLIYFSYDVKMKEKGDIPEGYSVSREKKERFSLILESASTNQTSMYLCASRMTGVNTEAFFGQGTRLTVV.

The CDR3 is CAWSEAASGRGNEQFF. CDR3 nucleotides: TGTGCCTGGAGTGAGGCGGCTAGCGGGAGGGGCAATGAGCAGTTCTTC. The rearrangement uses TRBV30 and TRBJ2-1; 12 nucleotides align to TRBD2. Trimming took 1 base from V and 6 from J; bases not matched to a gene: 7. The CDR3 runs to 16 residues. Germline CDR1 and CDR2: GTSNPN and SVGIG (reference sequence).

This chain joins TRBV6-1 and TRBJ1-1; D uncertain. Trimming removed 6 bases from V and 1 base from J, with 12 bases in between. The CDR3 sequence is 14 residues long. Germline V gene data show CDR1 as MNHNS and CDR2 as SASEGT. The CDR3 loop reads CASSDMFENTEAFF. The CDR3 DNA is TGTGCCAGCAGCGATATGTTCGAGAACACTGAAGCTTTCTTT.

This chain uses TRBV13 with TRBJ2-1; a possible D gene is TRBD2 (6 bases). The CDR3 length is 15 residues. Germline values: CDR1 PRHDT, CDR2 FYEKMQ (reference sequence). The V end was cut by 6 bases, the J end by 2 bases, with 14 bases between. In nucleotides, the CDR3 is TGTGCCAGCAGGATGGAGGGCCGCCCCTACAATGAGCAGTTCTTC. Its protein product is CASRMEGRPYNEQFF.

The chain recombines TRBV19 with TRBJ2-2; D not resolved. Germline V CDR1 and CDR2: LNHDA, SQIVND (reference sequence). With 5 bases removed from V and 2 bases from J, the gap between germline ends came to 15 bases. This CDR3 spans 16 amino acids. Here the CDR3 DNA reads TGTGCCAGTAGTCGGTTGTCGCGGTTAAACACCGGGGAGCTGTTTTTT. Translation gives CASSRLSRLNTGELFF.